This TCR beta chain was captured in a study of blood T cell repertoires in COVID-19. Overall study context: From the United States, Italy and Spain came samples of acute and convalescent COVID-19. The cDNA or gDNA used as material had been derived from T cells, B-cell-depleted T cells, or PBMCs.

V shed 4 bases and J shed 2 bases, with 11 bases lying between them. The CDR3 loop spans 14 amino acids. From germline, CDR1 is SGDLS and CDR2 YYNGEE. This table comes from immunoSEQ multiplex PCR, and its TCRdb copy is limited to in-frame clones, with some not included. The sample lists some 180,000 clones; around four fifths were seen once. The TCR sequence derives from a woman older than 75 with COVID-19, enrolled during active disease. This rearrangement joins TRBV9 to TRBJ2-3; weak D call: TRBD2 (6 bases). Sequencing input: peripheral blood. The CDR3 bases are TGTGCCAGCAGCCCCGGGACTTCCACAGATACGCAGTATTTT. Translation: CASSPGTSTDTQYF.